The source of this TCR beta chain is a study of T cell responses to AZD1222 COVID-19 vaccine. Looking at the study overall: Pooling covered second doses at about 4 or about 12 weeks. The study, taken as a whole, reports: The study reported that nearly half of spike-specific TCRs target unmutated variant regions. White British people made up most donors, females outnumbered males, and clonal diversity was possibly underestimated.

The data were produced by immunoSEQ multiplex PCR, yet TCRdb's version contains in-frame clones alone and is incomplete. The sample includes roughly 200,000 clones, around 94% of them seen just once. On this clone itself: Its antigen is currently unknown.

This CDR3 spans 15 amino acids. V dropped 4 bases and J dropped 4 bases, with 15 bases sitting between them. The germline V gene encodes CDR1 SGDLS and CDR2 YYNGEE. The rearrangement links TRBV9 to TRBJ1-3, with D tentatively TRBD1 (5 bases). This sample comprised peripheral blood, obtained on day 0 of AZD1222 vaccination. This receptor was identified in an adult in good health. CDR3 sequence reads: CASSQRGEPGNTIYF. The DNA of the CDR3 is TGTGCCAGCAGCCAACGGGGGGAGCCAGGAAACACCATATATTTT.